These T cell receptor beta chains were read from a single sample in a study of cytotoxic CD8 clonotypes in ibrutinib-treated CLL. Generated by immunoSEQ multiplex PCR, the TCRdb table keeps only in-frame clones and is missing some. In the table there are some 140,000 clones, 70% to 80% of which are singletons. The source material was PBMCs, sampled after 12 months of ibrutinib treatment. The receptors were sampled from a human donor with chronic lymphocytic leukemia. The CDR3 runs from the conserved cysteine through the conserved F or W. Each record gives: clone size, D gene, V gene, J gene, CDR3 length, CDR3 protein, CDR3 DNA. The D gene is left open where the match is weak. Not all rows give a size; the values are once, few, many and, for expanded clones, a class.

clone_size: -
d_call: -
v_call: TRBV6-1
j_call: TRBJ2-3
cdr3_length: 15
cdr3_aa: CASSGYSVPLDTQYF
cdr3_nt: TGTGCCAGCAGTGGTTATAGCGTGCCCTTGGATACGCAGTATTTT

clone_size: -
d_call: -
v_call: TRBV9
j_call: TRBJ1-2
cdr3_length: 15
cdr3_aa: CASSVGGGTLYGYTF
cdr3_nt: TGTGCCAGCAGCGTAGGGGGAGGGACACTCTATGGCTACACCTTC

clone_size: -
d_call: TRBD1
v_call: TRBV30
j_call: TRBJ1-1
cdr3_length: 13
cdr3_aa: CAFRGQLNTEAFF
cdr3_nt: TGTGCCTTTAGGGGACAGCTTAACACTGAAGCTTTCTTT

clone_size: -
d_call: -
v_call: TRBV27
j_call: TRBJ1-1
cdr3_length: 14
cdr3_aa: CASSLARANTEAFF
cdr3_nt: TGTGCCAGCAGTTTAGCCAGGGCGAACACTGAAGCTTTCTTT

clone_size: once
d_call: -
v_call: TRBV25-1
j_call: TRBJ2-1
cdr3_length: 13
cdr3_aa: CASSYPGRDEQFF
cdr3_nt: TGTGCCAGCAGTTATCCGGGTCGGGATGAGCAGTTCTTC

clone_size: -
d_call: -
v_call: TRBV7-2
j_call: TRBJ1-2
cdr3_length: 14
cdr3_aa: CASIPGPGGYGYTF
cdr3_nt: TGTGCCAGCATACCCGGGCCGGGGGGCTATGGCTACACCTTC

clone_size: -
d_call: -
v_call: TRBV9
j_call: TRBJ1-4
cdr3_length: 15
cdr3_aa: CASSPRQSTNEKLFF
cdr3_nt: TGTGCCAGCAGCCCCAGACAGTCAACTAATGAAAAACTGTTTTTT

clone_size: -
d_call: TRBD1
v_call: TRBV2
j_call: TRBJ1-4
cdr3_length: 14
cdr3_aa: CASSRDSSNEKLFF
cdr3_nt: TGTGCCAGCAGTAGGGACAGCTCAAATGAAAAACTGTTTTTT

clone_size: -
d_call: TRBD2
v_call: TRBV13
j_call: TRBJ2-1
cdr3_length: 19
cdr3_aa: CASSSSHRTSGSSYNEQFF
cdr3_nt: TGTGCCAGCAGCTCCTCCCACCGGACTAGCGGGAGCTCCTACAATGAGCAGTTCTTC

clone_size: -
d_call: TRBD2
v_call: TRBV27
j_call: TRBJ2-7
cdr3_length: 14
cdr3_aa: CASQPGTSGYEQYF
cdr3_nt: TGTGCCAGCCAACCCGGGACTAGCGGCTACGAGCAGTACTTC

clone_size: -
d_call: TRBD1
v_call: TRBV4-3
j_call: TRBJ2-3
cdr3_length: 18
cdr3_aa: CASSQVPGTAGPTDTQYF
cdr3_nt: TGCGCCAGCAGCCAGGTCCCCGGGACAGCAGGCCCCACAGATACGCAGTATTTT